This T cell receptor (beta chain) was recovered during a study of blood T cell repertoires in COVID-19. On the study more broadly: From T cells, B-cell-depleted T cells, or PBMCs came the material, which was cDNA or gDNA.

The V end lost 5 bases, the J end lost 0 bases, and 17 bases lay between the germline ends. This CDR3 spans 17 amino acids. Germline V gene sequence: CDR1 SGHNT, CDR2 YENEEA. Original handling: For nucleated cells, counts were estimated from reference gene primer amplification. Assay: immunoSEQ multiplex PCR; the TCRdb copy retains only in-frame clones and omits some. V and J calls plus clone size are reproduced from that table; the DNA served to infer D and trimming. Of fewer than 350,000 clones in the sample, nearly 90% are singletons; the top ten hold around 1.7%. Input material: PBMCs or T cells enriched from blood (not recorded which). The TCR originated in a woman under 30 with acute COVID-19. The chain uses TRBV11-3 and TRBJ2-1, with D tentatively TRBD1 (5 bases). The CDR3 DNA reads as TGTGCCAGCAGCGACACAAAAGGGGCGCCCTCCTACAATGAGCAGTTCTTC. Amino acids: CASSDTKGAPSYNEQFF. The variable domain in full, with the rest retrieved from reference TRBV11-3 and TRBJ2-1, is EAGVVQSPRYKIIEKKQPVAFWCNPISGHNTLYWYLQNLGQGPELLIRYENEEAVDDSQLPKDRFSAERLKGVDSTLKIQPAELGDSAVYLCASSDTKGAPSYNEQFFGPGTRLTVL.